The 21 T cell receptor beta chains given below trace back to one sample, sequenced in a study of human T cells and chemical hapten exposure. The time point is: patch test 3, about 24 weeks after DPC sensitization. Described treatment: therapeutic diphenylcyclopropenone sensitization with weekly scalp DPC. Each CDR3 protein gets one entry after TCRdb re-called the RACE reads with MiXCR. This sample has 80,000 to 100,000 distinct CDR3 sequences, with around 25% found just once. The starting material was whole blood, obtained in connection with sensitization to the hapten diphenylcyclopropenone (DPC). Receptor source: a man aged 40-55 years with alopecia areata. Some clones in this sample may be carry-over from other donors' samples.

Many counts were recorded for this clonotype. V usage is TRBV11-2 and J usage is TRBJ2-1; 10 bases are a match to TRBD2. Germline-derived CDR1 and CDR2 are SGHAT and FQNNGV. The J segment lost 7 bases and the V segment lost 7 bases, leaving 10 bases of the junction unmatched. The length of the CDR3 is 15 residues. CDR3 amino acids: CASNPPGLARNEQFF. In DNA, the CDR3 is TGTGCCAGCAACCCACCGGGACTAGCGCGTAATGAGCAGTTCTTC.

This clonotype appeared a few times. This sequence joins TRBV25-1 and TRBJ2-2; TRBD1 matches at 7 bases. Looked up from germline, CDR1 is MGHDK and CDR2 is SYGVNS. The CDR3 has 15 residues. V lost 6 bases, J lost 1 base, and 5 bases stayed unmatched. CDR3 bases: TGTGCCAGCAGACCCGGGACAGAGAACACCGGGGAGCTGTTTTTT. This encodes CASRPGTENTGELFF.

The V gene is TRBV5-4, the J gene TRBJ2-3, with 7 bases fitting TRBD2. Germline V lookup: CDR1 SGHNT, CDR2 YYREEE (reference sequence). This CDR3 is 15 amino acids long. J gave up 5 bases and V 5 bases, and 11 bases lay outside the gene matches. The DNA of the CDR3 is TGTGCCAGCAGGGTGAGCGGGACCCTCGGAGATACGCAGTATTTT. Its protein is CASRVSGTLGDTQYF. The full variable domain, with the rest looked up from reference TRBV5-4 and TRBJ2-3, is ETGVTQSPTHLIKTRGQQVTLRCSSQSGHNTVSWYQQALGQGPQFIFQYYREEENGRGNFPPRFSGLQFPNYSSELNVNALELDDSALYLCASRVSGTLGDTQYFGPGTRLTVL.

This chain connects TRBV7-9 to TRBJ2-1; TRBD2 aligns across 8 bases. V trimming: 5 bases; J trimming: 5 bases; junction bases outside the gene matches: 11. In germline, CDR1 is SEHNR, CDR2 FQNEAQ (reference sequence). The CDR3 runs 16 residues. The CDR3 region is CASSPLGSGSNNEQFF. CDR3 nucleotide sequence: TGTGCCAGCAGCCCCCTCGGAAGCGGGAGTAACAATGAGCAGTTCTTC.

The gene calls are TRBV30 and TRBJ2-3, with D unresolved. Germline CDR1 and CDR2: GTSNPN and SVGIG (reference sequence). V lost 0 bases to trimming and J lost 5 bases, with 6 bases between them. This CDR3 is 12 amino acids long. CDR3 bases: TGTGCCTGGAGTGTAACGGGAGATACGCAGTATTTT. It translates to CAWSVTGDTQYF.

The chain employs TRBV5-1 and TRBJ1-4; D call uncertain. The ends were cut back, 0 bases at V and 5 bases at J, with 11 bases in the middle. The CDR3 is 15 residues long. Looked up from germline, CDR1 is SGHRS and CDR2 is YFSETQ. CDR3 sequence (DNA): TGCGCCAGCAGCTTGGGGAGTAGGGAGAATGAAAAACTGTTTTTT. Its protein product is CASSLGSRENEKLFF.

The CDR3 DNA is TGTGCCAGCAGCTTCGAGACCGAGGAAGCTTTCTTT. Its translation: CASSFETEEAFF. This chain connects TRBV7-9 to TRBJ1-1; no clear D. There are 12 residues in the CDR3. The germline V gene encodes CDR1 SEHNR and CDR2 FQNEAQ (reference sequence). V lost 3 bases, J lost 8 bases, and 10 bases lay in between.

This clonotype was detected only a few times. The V call is TRBV7-8, the J call TRBJ1-2, with a weak D call TRBD1 (6 bases). Germline CDR1 is SGHVS and CDR2 is FQNEAQ. V shed 5 bases and J shed 4 bases, with 14 bases lying between them. The CDR3 contains 14 residues. For the CDR3, the DNA is TGTGCCAGCAGCGCACAGGGCAGTGGCTATGGCTACACCTTC. It translates to CASSAQGSGYGYTF.

The chain couples TRBV7-2 to TRBJ2-1; the D is unclear. Trimming left V 0 bases short and J 8 bases short, with 2 bases between. The V gene's germline CDR1 is SGHTA and CDR2 FQGNSA. The CDR3 is made up of 11 amino acids. Here the CDR3 reads CASSLADEQFF. The CDR3 DNA follows: TGTGCCAGCAGCTTAGCAGATGAGCAGTTCTTC.

This clonotype was seen only a few times. The chain is built from TRBV7-9 and TRBJ2-4; perhaps TRBD1 as D (6 bases). The V and J ends lost 1 base and 4 bases respectively, with 11 bases between them. Germline V CDR1 and CDR2: SEHNR, FQNEAQ (reference sequence). The CDR3 runs 15 residues. For the CDR3, the DNA is TGTGCCAGCAGCTTAGAAATCAGGGGTAAAAACATTCAGTACTTC. It codes for CASSLEIRGKNIQYF.

The chain has TRBV9 and TRBJ1-2; no clear D gene. V lost 0 bases and J lost 8, with 11 bases in between. CDR1 is SGDLS, CDR2 YYNGEE, per germline. The CDR3 runs 13 residues. CDR3 loop: CASSVVLGCGYTF. The CDR3 nucleotides read TGTGCCAGCAGCGTAGTTTTGGGGTGCGGCTACACCTTC.

The gene calls are TRBV29-1 and TRBJ2-5; no firm D call. CDR1 SQVTM and CDR2 ANQGSEA come from the germline V gene. The germline V and J ends were trimmed by 1 base and 4 bases, with 7 bases remaining between them. The CDR3 totals 12 residues. CDR3 sequence (DNA): TGCAGCGTTGAAGCCCAGAGAGAGACCCAGTACTTC. Residues: CSVEAQRETQYF.

CDR3 residues: CASSETGTPSYNEQFF. The DNA of the CDR3 is TGTGCCAGCAGTGAGACCGGGACACCTTCCTACAATGAGCAGTTCTTC. The V gene is TRBV6-1, the J gene TRBJ2-1; the D gene is possibly TRBD1 (6 bases). CDR1 is MNHNS, CDR2 SASEGT, per germline. This CDR3 is 16 amino acids long. Trimming removed 3 bases at V and 1 base at J, with 13 bases between.

The sample holds a few counts of this clonotype. This chain uses TRBV4-1 with TRBJ1-1, with TRBD1 identical over 7 bases. The germline gives CDR1 MGHRA, CDR2 YSYEKL. V lost 0 bases and J lost 5; bases outside the gene matches: 15. The CDR3 contains 18 residues. The CDR3 reads CASSQEGEGGLRGTEAFF. Here the CDR3 DNA reads TGCGCCAGCAGCCAAGAAGGCGAAGGGGGCCTCAGGGGGACTGAAGCTTTCTTT.

A single count supports this clonotype. The chain carries TRBV4-2 and TRBJ2-1; D possibly uses TRBD1 or TRBD2 (7 bases each). Per the germline V gene, CDR1 is LGHNA and CDR2 is YNFKEQ. The V gene lost 7 bases and the J gene lost 7 bases, with 20 bases spanning the gap. This CDR3 has 15 amino acids. CDR3 bases: TGTGCCAGCAACCAGGGGGAGGGGGGTGGGAATGAGCAGTTCTTC. It codes for CASNQGEGGGNEQFF.

The genes are TRBV7-6 and TRBJ2-6; TRBD1 matches at 7 bases. The V gene end was trimmed by 5 bases and the J gene end by 0 bases; junction bases not matched to a gene: 10. Germline V CDR1 and CDR2: SGHVS, FNYEAQ. This CDR3 region has 18 residues. CDR3 sequence: CASSLLGTAASGANVLTF. As DNA, the CDR3 is TGTGCCAGCAGCCTGCTGGGGACAGCTGCCTCTGGGGCCAACGTCCTGACTTTC.

This chain links TRBV7-8 with TRBJ2-7, with unresolved D. CDR1 and CDR2 from the germline V gene are SGHVS and FQNEAQ. The CDR3 consists of 15 residues. Trimming left V 2 bases short and J 5 bases short, with 16 bases between. CDR3 residues: CASSLIRASTHEQYF. The CDR3 DNA is TGTGCCAGCAGCTTAATCCGGGCCTCCACCCACGAGCAGTACTTC.

This clonotype was found a few times. The J gene is TRBJ2-7, the V gene TRBV5-4; weak D call: TRBD1 (5 bases). Looked up from germline, CDR1 is SGHNT and CDR2 is YYREEE (reference sequence). This CDR3 has 13 amino acids. The ends were cut back, 3 bases at V and 1 base at J, with 8 bases in the middle. The CDR3 region has the DNA TGTGCCAGCAGCTCGACAGCGTCCTACGAGCAGTACTTC. This translates into CASSSTASYEQYF.

The chain carries TRBV28 and TRBJ2-2; the D is unclear. Trimming shortened V by 6 bases and J by 6 bases, and 5 bases separated the two germline ends. CDR1 is MDHEN, CDR2 SYDVKM, per germline. The length of the CDR3 is 11 residues. The chain's CDR3 is CASSTAGELFF. In nucleotides, the CDR3 is TGTGCCAGCAGCACCGCCGGGGAGCTGTTTTTT.

The chain couples TRBV28 to TRBJ2-3; D is undetermined. From germline, CDR1 is MDHEN and CDR2 SYDVKM. The ends were cut back, 5 bases at V and 7 bases at J, with 10 bases in the middle. CDR3 size: 12 residues. The CDR3 DNA reads as TGTGCCAGCAGTCCCGACCGCCATACGCAGTATTTT. Its protein product is CASSPDRHTQYF.

The gene calls are TRBV7-6 and TRBJ2-7; the D gene could be TRBD1 or TRBD2 (5 bases each). The CDR3 consists of 14 residues. V was shortened by 2 bases and J by 0 bases, with 8 bases between the two germline ends. Germline CDR1 is SGHVS and CDR2 is FNYEAQ. CDR3 in amino acids: CASSLTGLSYEQYF. CDR3 sequence (DNA): TGTGCCAGCAGCTTAACGGGGCTCTCCTACGAGCAGTACTTC. The full variable domain, its missing parts supplied by reference TRBV7-6 and TRBJ2-7, is GAGVSQSPRYKVTKRGQDVALRCDPISGHVSLYWYRQALGQGPEFLTYFNYEAQQDKSGLPNDRFSAERPEGSISTLTIQRTEQRDSAMYRCASSLTGLSYEQYFGPGTRLTVT.